The source of this TCR beta chain is a study of blood T cell repertoires in COVID-19. CDR3 length equals 16 residues. V lost 4 bases, J lost 2 bases, and 7 bases stayed unmatched. Per the germline V gene, CDR1 is LGHDT and CDR2 is YNNKEL (reference sequence). TCRdb's copy holds only in-frame clones and misses some; the assay was immunoSEQ multiplex PCR. The data hold hundreds of thousands of clones, with about 90% observed a single time. The rearrangement uses TRBV3-1 (or the pseudogene TRBV3-2) and TRBJ2-5, with 10 bases that match TRBD2. The TCR originated in a woman between 18 and 29 years old who had recovered from COVID-19. Source material: peripheral blood. CDR3 bases: TGTGCCAGCAGCCGCGGACTAGCGGATCCTCAAGAGACCCAGTACTTC. It yields the protein CASSRGLADPQETQYF.